Listed here are 9 T cell receptor beta chains from one sample, sequenced in a study of identical twins. Via MiXCR, TCRdb re-called the 5' RACE reads, giving one row per CDR3 protein. Here the sample spans approximately 260,000 distinct CDR3 sequences, about an eighth being singletons. The sample consisted of memory (CD45RO+) T cells sorted from blood. These receptor sequences come from a woman aged 18-30 years in good health.

This clonotype was seen a handful of times. The rearrangement links TRBV5-1 to TRBJ2-1, with D unclear. The CDR3 runs 12 residues. Trimming shortened V by 4 bases and J by 5 bases, and 7 bases separated the two germline ends. Per the germline V gene, CDR1 is SGHRS and CDR2 is YFSETQ. CDR3 loop: CASSDWDNEQFF. CDR3 coding DNA: TGCGCCAGCAGCGACTGGGACAATGAGCAGTTCTTC.

The gene calls are TRBV6-5 and TRBJ2-1, with 10 bases lining up with TRBD1. Germline V gives CDR1 MNHEY, CDR2 SVGAGI. The ends lost 2 bases at V and 7 bases at J; junction bases unmatched: 8. The CDR3 sequence is 16 residues long. The CDR3 sequence is CASSYTSRDRGNEQFF. In DNA form, the CDR3 reads TGTGCCAGCAGTTACACGTCCAGGGACAGGGGAAATGAGCAGTTCTTC.

This chain links TRBV5-1 with TRBJ1-4; D might be TRBD1 (6 bases). The V gene's germline CDR1 is SGHRS and CDR2 YFSETQ. The CDR3 sequence is 14 residues long. V lost 4 bases to trimming and J lost 5 bases, with 12 bases between them. For the CDR3, the DNA is TGCGCCAGCAGCGGACAGAGTTCGAATGAAAAACTGTTTTTT. Its translation: CASSGQSSNEKLFF.

This clonotype was observed at least ten times. CDR3 residues: CASSITVSYEQYF. The CDR3 DNA reads as TGTGCCAGTAGTATTACCGTCTCCTACGAGCAGTACTTC. The V call is TRBV19, the J call TRBJ2-7, with unresolved D. With 3 bases removed from V and 0 bases from J, the gap between germline ends came to 6 bases. CDR3 length: 13 amino acids. Germline values: CDR1 LNHDA, CDR2 SQIVND (reference sequence).

This clonotype has only a few counts. The rearrangement links TRBV5-6 to TRBJ2-5; 10 bases map to TRBD2. Per the germline V gene, CDR1 is SGHDT and CDR2 is YYEEEE. V dropped 3 bases and J dropped 0; count of bases not matched to a gene: 8. The CDR3 has 17 residues. CDR3 in amino acids: CASSSQVAGGDQETQYF. In nucleotides, the CDR3 is TGTGCCAGCAGCTCGCAGGTAGCGGGGGGCGACCAAGAGACCCAGTACTTC.

This clonotype was observed a few times. CDR3 DNA sequence: TGTGCCAGCAGCTTTCTATCAAGTCCCTACAATGAGCAGTTCTTC. This translates into CASSFLSSPYNEQFF. The rearrangement joins TRBV7-9 to TRBJ2-1; D is unclear. The CDR3 extends over 15 amino acids. Germline loops: CDR1 SEHNR, CDR2 FQNEAQ (reference sequence). V was pared by 3 bases and J by 2 bases, with 11 bases between.

The chain recombines TRBV20-1 with TRBJ2-3, with TRBD2 matching over 12 bases. V was pared by 6 bases and J by 6 bases, with 7 bases of the junction left unmatched. The CDR3 is 14 amino acids. Germline CDR1 DFQATT, CDR2 SNEGSKA (reference sequence). CDR3 DNA: TGCAGTGCCACACTAGCGGGGGGTATGGATACGCAGTATTTT. Its translation is CSATLAGGMDTQYF.

This clonotype has at least ten counts. This chain's CDR3 is CASSLERGTQYF. As DNA, the CDR3 is TGTGCCAGCAGCTTAGAGAGGGGGACCCAGTACTTC. This chain connects TRBV7-2 to TRBJ2-5, with D possibly called TRBD1 or TRBD2 (5 bases each). From germline, CDR1 is SGHTA and CDR2 FQGNSA. This CDR3 is 12 amino acids long. Trimming cost V 1 base and J 7 bases, with 7 bases left between them.

This rearrangement joins TRBV10-3 to TRBJ2-7; D remains ambiguous. Germline V gene lookup returns CDR1 ENHRY and CDR2 SYGVKD. The CDR3 runs 14 residues. V was trimmed by 10 bases and J by 0 bases, leaving 16 bases between them. This chain's CDR3 is CATQVDHSSYEQYF. The CDR3 DNA sequence: TGTGCCACTCAGGTAGATCACAGCTCCTACGAGCAGTACTTC.